This T cell receptor beta chain is from a study of chemoradiotherapy in HPV16-positive cancers. Repertoires were sampled repeatedly during chemoradiotherapy. Study-wide findings and caveats: Only a couple of HPV16-positive patients supplied the functional HPV-specificity definition.

Notes on this clone: Its antigen is not known.

The repertoire was sequenced with immunoSEQ multiplex PCR; TCRdb's copy has only in-frame clones and lacks some. The data hold around 30,000 clones, with more than 70% observed a single time. The CDR3 is made up of 18 amino acids. V trimming: 5 bases; J trimming: 3 bases; junction bases outside the gene matches: 12. Germline V gene data show CDR1 as SNHLY and CDR2 as FYNNEI. The rearrangement uses TRBV2 and TRBJ2-7; 14 bases agree with TRBD2. This receptor was obtained from a human donor with HPV-associated anogenital cancer. This specimen was blood, taken from a patient who underwent chemoradiotherapy. The CDR3 DNA reads as TGTGCCAGCAGTCTACCGGGACTAGCGGGAGTTTCTGTCTACGAGCAGTACTTC. It is translated as CASSLPGLAGVSVYEQYF.